These 26 T cell receptor beta chains originate from one sample sequenced in a study of CD4 T cells in relation to SARS-CoV-2 and coronaviruses. The data were produced by immunoSEQ multiplex PCR, yet TCRdb's version contains in-frame clones alone and is incomplete. The sample holds some 42,000 clones; approximately 90% are singletons and the top ten take more than 7%. The sequenced sample consisted of memory CD4+ T cells from PBMCs. These receptors were obtained from an adult with COVID-19.

This CDR3 reads CASSEGGTNQETQYF. In DNA, the CDR3 is TGTGCCAGCAGTGAAGGAGGGACTAACCAAGAGACCCAGTACTTC. The V and J genes are TRBV2 and TRBJ2-5, with 7 bases identical to TRBD2. From germline, CDR1 is SNHLY and CDR2 FYNNEI. The CDR3 has 15 residues. V lost 1 base to trimming and J lost 0 bases; unmatched junction nucleotides: 2.

V and J are TRBV11-3 and TRBJ2-3; D possibly corresponds to TRBD2 (5 bases). V was clipped by 3 bases and J by 0 bases, with 10 bases between them. The CDR3 covers 15 residues. Germline values: CDR1 SGHNT, CDR2 YENEEA. The CDR3: CASSFEGSSTDTQYF. The CDR3 coding sequence is TGTGCCAGCAGCTTTGAGGGTAGCAGCACAGATACGCAGTATTTT.

The chain carries TRBV7-9 and TRBJ2-1, with D possibly called TRBD1 or TRBD2 (6 bases each). Trimming removed 4 bases at V and 10 bases at J, with 23 bases between. This CDR3 has 16 amino acids. CDR1 SEHNR and CDR2 FQNEAQ come from the germline V gene (reference sequence). The CDR3 protein is CASSSKTGGPLLEQFF. CDR3 DNA: TGTGCCAGCAGCTCAAAGACCGGGGGCCCTCTACTAGAGCAGTTCTTC.

The rearrangement joins TRBV6-1 to TRBJ1-3, with D unresolved. This CDR3 is 16 amino acids long. Trimming shortened V by 3 bases and J by 5 bases, and 17 bases separated the two germline ends. CDR1 is MNHNS and CDR2 is SASEGT in the germline V gene. DNA of the CDR3: TGTGCCAGCAGTGAGCCTACACCTGGCCAGAGAAACACCATATATTTT. Its protein is CASSEPTPGQRNTIYF.

This clone showed up just once. The genes are TRBV5-8 and TRBJ2-1, with 8 nucleotides matching TRBD2. Germline CDR1 reads SGHTS; CDR2 reads YDEGEE. Trimming removed 0 bases from V and 4 bases from J; junction bases left unmatched: 0. This CDR3 has 14 residues. DNA for the CDR3: TGTGCCAGCAGCTTGGAGCGGGGGTACAATGAGCAGTTCTTC. It yields the protein CASSLERGYNEQFF.

The chain employs TRBV5-1 and TRBJ2-2; D gene uncertain. This CDR3 is 16 amino acids long. Trimming removed 10 bases from V and 7 bases from J, with 26 bases in between. Germline V gene sequence: CDR1 SGHRS, CDR2 YFSETQ. The DNA for the CDR3 is TGCGCCTGCAACCCTGCCGGGTCCATACCAGGCGGGGAGCTGTTTTTT. This gives the protein CACNPAGSIPGGELFF.

This chain links TRBV27 with TRBJ1-2; maybe TRBD1 (5 bases). The CDR3 loop spans 14 amino acids. The V gene lost 4 bases and the J gene lost 8 bases, with 17 bases spanning the gap. The germline gives CDR1 MNHEY, CDR2 SMNVEV (reference sequence). The DNA of the CDR3 is TGTGCCAGCAGTTCTCGGGACGGCATCGGGGGCTACACCTTC. Its translation: CASSSRDGIGGYTF.

The chain carries TRBV28 and TRBJ2-6; possible D gene TRBD2, 5 bases. Trimming pared 5 bases from V and 1 base from J, leaving 12 bases between. The CDR3 covers 16 residues. Germline V lookup: CDR1 MDHEN, CDR2 SYDVKM. The CDR3 coding sequence is TGTGCCAGCAGTCCCCCAGGAGGATCTGGGGCCAACGTCCTGACTTTC. Its translation: CASSPPGGSGANVLTF.

The chain joins TRBV11-3 to TRBJ1-5; D not resolved. V lost 5 bases, J lost 1 base, and 18 bases lay in between. Germline V lookup: CDR1 SGHNT, CDR2 YENEEA. CDR3 length: 17 residues. The CDR3 DNA reads as TGTGCCAGCAGCACCCCATCCGACCGGTGGAGCAATCAGCCCCAGCATTTT. Translating it yields CASSTPSDRWSNQPQHF.

The CDR3 sequence: CASSSGGYGYTF. The CDR3 DNA follows: TGCGCCAGCAGCTCAGGGGGTTATGGCTACACCTTC. The chain has TRBV5-1 and TRBJ1-2, with 7 positions matching TRBD1. The CDR3 loop spans 12 amino acids. Germline lookup yields CDR1 SGHRS and CDR2 YFSETQ. The J segment lost 5 bases and the V segment lost 3 bases, leaving 1 base of the junction unmatched.

This chain connects TRBV18 to TRBJ2-3, with unresolved D. Trimming left V 5 bases short and J 0 bases short, with 21 bases between. Germline loops: CDR1 KGHSH, CDR2 LQKENI. The CDR3 extends over 18 amino acids. CDR3 nucleotides: TGTGCCAGCTCATCCCAATTTATCTTACAGACTAGCACAGATACGCAGTATTTT. Translating it yields CASSSQFILQTSTDTQYF.

The J gene is TRBJ1-5, the V gene TRBV6-5; the D gene is possibly TRBD1 (5 bases). From germline, CDR1 is MNHEY and CDR2 SVGAGI. The length of the CDR3 is 13 residues. Trimming left V 10 bases short and J 0 bases short, with 10 bases between. The CDR3, as DNA: TGTGCCACCTCCGGGGGTAGCAATCAGCCCCAGCATTTT. It yields the protein CATSGGSNQPQHF.

The V and J genes are TRBV16 and TRBJ2-7; maybe TRBD1 (6 bases). Germline values: CDR1 KGHSY, CDR2 FQNENV. This CDR3 region has 14 residues. Trimming cost V 0 bases and J 4 bases, with 10 bases left between them. CDR3 sequence: CASSQSGQGYEQYF. The CDR3 DNA reads as TGTGCCAGCAGCCAATCGGGGCAGGGGTACGAGCAGTACTTC.

V is TRBV28 and J is TRBJ1-1; the D gene is possibly TRBD1 (6 bases). CDR1 is MDHEN and CDR2 is SYDVKM in the germline V gene. Trimming took 7 bases from V and 1 from J, leaving 13 bases between them. The CDR3 is 14 amino acids. CDR3 coding DNA: TGTGCCAGCATGGGGGCAGCACAGAACACTGAAGCTTTCTTT. Protein sequence: CASMGAAQNTEAFF.

The chain joins TRBV5-8 to TRBJ2-3, with D possibly TRBD1 on 6 matching bases. V was trimmed by 7 bases and J by 0 bases, leaving 15 bases between them. The CDR3 is 15 residues long. Germline V gives CDR1 SGHTS, CDR2 YDEGEE. CDR3 nucleotides: TGTGCCAGCTGGAAAGGGGGTGCTAGCACAGATACGCAGTATTTT. It yields the protein CASWKGGASTDTQYF. The variable domain in full, with the rest retrieved from reference TRBV5-8 and TRBJ2-3, is EAGVTQSPTHLIKTRGQQATLRCSPISGHTSVYWYQQALGLGLQFLLWYDEGEERNRGNFPPRFSGRQFPNYSSELNVNALELEDSALYLCASWKGGASTDTQYFGPGTRLTVL.

The V and J genes are TRBV2 and TRBJ2-2, with D unclear. Per germline, CDR1 SNHLY and CDR2 FYNNEI. The V end lost 6 bases, the J end lost 8 bases, and 10 bases lay between the germline ends. The CDR3 contains 12 residues. The CDR3 region has the DNA TGTGCCAGCAGGGTTGATAGTGGGGAGCTGTTTTTT. This sequence encodes CASRVDSGELFF.

About this clone itself: One junction end does not reproduce the germline sequence, and a read error may be involved. J is TRBJ2-1 and V is TRBV7-3, with a tentative D call TRBD2 (7 bases). The CDR3 extends over 16 amino acids. CDR1 and CDR2 from the germline V gene are SGHTA and FQGTGA. CDR3 sequence: CASSLTPGGPTNEQFF. CDR3 bases: TGTGCCAGCAGCCTAACGCCGGGGGGCCCCACCAATGAGCAGTTCTTC.

The chain combines TRBV5-4 with TRBJ2-1, with 9 positions matching TRBD2. V gave up 3 bases and J gave up 6 bases; unmatched junction bases: 10. The germline V gene has CDR1 SGHNT and CDR2 YYREEE (reference sequence). The CDR3 is made up of 16 amino acids. The CDR3 nucleotides are TGTGCCAGCAGCTCGTGGACCAGCGGGGGGATCAATGAGCAGTTCTTC. This encodes CASSSWTSGGINEQFF.

This clone was detected only once. The chain recombines TRBV5-5 with TRBJ2-5; D not resolved. The ends were cut back, 4 bases at V and 5 bases at J, with 9 bases in the middle. CDR3 length: 12 residues. The germline V gene has CDR1 SGHKS and CDR2 YYEKEE (reference sequence). The DNA of the CDR3 is TGTGCCAGCAGCGGGATGGGGGAGACCCAGTACTTC. Translating it yields CASSGMGETQYF.

The rearrangement joins TRBV19 to TRBJ1-5; D gene uncertain. This CDR3 comprises 12 residues. Germline values: CDR1 LNHDA, CDR2 SQIVND (reference sequence). The V and J ends lost 6 bases and 0 bases respectively, with 3 bases between them. CDR3 DNA: TGTGCCAGTAGACCTAGCAATCAGCCCCAGCATTTT. As protein: CASRPSNQPQHF.

This clone appeared a few times. V gene TRBV6-2 or TRBV6-3 combines with J gene TRBJ2-3; 8 bases map to TRBD2. The CDR3 sequence is 15 residues long. Germline V CDR1 and CDR2: MNHEY, SVGEGT. Losses at the gene ends were 6 bases for V and 2 bases for J; bases not matched to a gene: 7. The CDR3 nucleotides are TGTGCCAGCAGCTCAGCGGGGGTATACACAGATACGCAGTATTTT. It is translated as CASSSAGVYTDTQYF.

A single count supports this clone. The chain combines TRBV29-1 with TRBJ2-2; D possibly corresponds to TRBD2 (7 bases). V was cut by 7 bases and J by 1 base, with 13 bases left in between. CDR3 size: 14 residues. Per the germline V gene, CDR1 is SQVTM and CDR2 is ANQGSEA. As DNA, the CDR3 is TGCAGCGGCCGCGGGGGCTGGAACACCGGGGAGCTGTTTTTT. Its protein product is CSGRGGWNTGELFF.

The chain has TRBV3-1 (or the pseudogene TRBV3-2) and TRBJ1-1; D unresolved. V shed 0 bases and J shed 2 bases, with 13 bases lying between them. Germline values: CDR1 LGHDT, CDR2 YNNKEL (reference sequence). This CDR3 spans 16 amino acids. CDR3 sequence: CASSQDRVIDNTEAFF. The CDR3 region has the DNA TGTGCCAGCAGCCAAGATCGTGTCATTGATAACACTGAAGCTTTCTTT.

This rearrangement joins TRBV11-2 to TRBJ1-1; D uncertain. V was cut by 1 base and J by 10 bases, with 10 bases left in between. Germline-derived CDR1 and CDR2 are SGHAT and FQNNGV. This CDR3 spans 12 amino acids. CDR3 nucleotide sequence: TGTGCCAGCAGCTTAGGAGGCGGGTTAGCTTTCTTT. Translated, it gives CASSLGGGLAFF.

This rearrangement joins TRBV19 to TRBJ1-5, with a tentative D call TRBD1 (5 bases). This CDR3 comprises 15 residues. V was cut by 5 bases and J by 4 bases, with 15 bases left in between. Germline V gives CDR1 LNHDA, CDR2 SQIVND (reference sequence). In DNA form, the CDR3 reads TGTGCCAGTAGTTCCGTGGAGGGGAGGAATCAGCCCCAGCATTTT. Amino acid sequence: CASSSVEGRNQPQHF.

The chain employs TRBV6-2 or TRBV6-3 and TRBJ2-2; TRBD1 matches at 10 bases. The trim removed 2 bases at V and 0 bases at J, leaving 6 bases unmatched. Germline V gene lookup returns CDR1 MNHEY and CDR2 SVGEGT. This CDR3 has 18 amino acids. CDR3: CASSYGTGVHANTGELFF. Written as DNA, the CDR3 is TGTGCCAGCAGTTACGGGACAGGGGTCCACGCGAACACCGGGGAGCTGTTTTTT.